These 17 T cell receptor beta chains were all obtained from the same sample, sequenced in a study of early T cells in non-severe SARS-CoV-2 infection (dated by TCRdb to the early 2020s). Receptor amplification or capture employed 5' RACE. Sequencing relied on a NextSeq 500. The raw public reads went through TCRdb reprocessing: fastp at Q25, MiXCR clone calling, in-frame beta chains kept. Rows are combined by CDR3 protein, so each entry shows the most common genes and DNA. This sample lists approximately 70,000 distinct CDR3 sequences; approximately 12% were detected once. In total, the top ten clones hold less than 7% of the sample. Sequencing was carried out using whole blood. Receptors originate from an adult who was a healthcare worker with PCR-confirmed SARS-CoV-2 infection or an uninfected control (not recorded which).

The chain uses TRBV7-2 and TRBJ1-2, with D possibly matching TRBD1 (5 bases). V was trimmed by 3 bases and J by 4 bases, leaving 12 bases between them. Germline V gene sequence: CDR1 SGHTA, CDR2 FQGNSA. There are 14 residues in the CDR3. The CDR3 loop is CASSLGHLVYGYTF. DNA for the CDR3: TGTGCCAGCAGCTTGGGGCACCTGGTCTATGGCTACACCTTC.

This clonotype was seen a handful of times. The CDR3 sequence: CASSGGTSVTDTQYF. CDR3 DNA: TGTGCCAGCAGCGGAGGGACTAGTGTCACAGATACGCAGTATTTT. The V gene is TRBV11-3, the J gene TRBJ2-3; 8 nucleotides line up with TRBD2. CDR3 length: 15 residues. The V segment lost 5 bases and the J segment 2 bases; nucleotides outside the gene matches: 6. Germline CDR1 is SGHNT and CDR2 is YENEEA.

This chain connects TRBV6-6 to TRBJ2-3, with 7 nucleotides matching TRBD2. V shed 6 bases, J shed 4 bases, and the junction held 7 bases outside the gene matches. Germline V gene sequence: CDR1 MNHNY, CDR2 SVGAGI (reference sequence). The CDR3 runs 14 residues. CDR3 nucleotides: TGTGCCAGCAGGAGTAGCGGGCTCGCAGATACGCAGTATTTT. Its protein is CASRSSGLADTQYF.

This clonotype was counted between two and nine times. The chain recombines TRBV3-1 with TRBJ2-3; D is perhaps TRBD2 (6 bases). The V end was cut by 4 bases, the J end by 6 bases, with 17 bases between. The CDR3 is 15 residues long. Germline V gene lookup returns CDR1 LGHDT and CDR2 YNNKEL (reference sequence). This chain's CDR3 is CASSPLAGTQDTQYF. The CDR3 nucleotides are TGTGCCAGCAGCCCCTTGGCGGGGACGCAGGATACGCAGTATTTT.

The chain uses TRBV11-2 and TRBJ2-7; D is uncertain. Trimming pared 5 bases from V and 4 bases from J, leaving 12 bases between. This CDR3 is 13 amino acids long. Germline CDR1 reads SGHAT; CDR2 reads FQNNGV. The chain's CDR3 is CASSLPGPYEQYF. CDR3 DNA sequence: TGTGCCAGCAGCCTACCGGGCCCTTACGAGCAGTACTTC.

This clonotype appeared many times. The chain is built from TRBV18 and TRBJ2-3; maybe TRBD2 (6 bases). The CDR3 runs to 13 residues. Germline V gives CDR1 KGHSH, CDR2 LQKENI. V was cut by 2 bases and J by 8 bases, with 11 bases left in between. The CDR3 sequence: CASSPGTPGTQYF. The CDR3 nucleotides read TGTGCCAGCTCACCAGGGACTCCCGGTACGCAGTATTTT. The variable domain in full, completed from reference TRBV18 and TRBJ2-3, reads NAGVMQNPRHLVRRRGQEARLRCSPMKGHSHVYWYRQLPEEGLKFMVYLQKENIIDESGMPKERFSAEFPKEGPSILRIQQVVRGDSAAYFCASSPGTPGTQYFGPGTRLTVL.

This clonotype has ten or more counts. The chain couples TRBV6-6 to TRBJ1-5; TRBD1 is a possible D gene (5 bases). With 7 bases removed from V and 2 bases from J, the gap between germline ends came to 9 bases. This CDR3 has 13 amino acids. Looked up from germline, CDR1 is MNHNY and CDR2 is SVGAGI (reference sequence). The DNA of the CDR3 is TGTGCCAGCAAGCAGGGCGGCAATCAGCCCCAGCATTTT. Its protein product is CASKQGGNQPQHF.

The genes are TRBV7-8 and TRBJ2-7; 7 bases agree with TRBD1. The junction had 7 bases not matched to a gene; V was cut back by 3 bases and J by 5 bases. Per germline, CDR1 SGHVS and CDR2 FQNEAQ. The CDR3 extends over 14 amino acids. The CDR3 sequence: CASSLRGGADEQYF. In DNA form, the CDR3 reads TGTGCCAGCAGCTTGAGAGGGGGCGCCGACGAGCAGTACTTC.

This clonotype turned up a few times. This chain links TRBV18 with TRBJ2-7; TRBD2 matches at 8 bases. The length of the CDR3 is 15 residues. The V and J ends lost 4 bases and 2 bases, in that order; junction bases with no gene match: 7. CDR1 KGHSH and CDR2 LQKENI come from the germline V gene. The CDR3 coding sequence is TGTGCCAGCTCACGTGACGGGGGGGCTACCTACGAGCAGTACTTC. Its translation: CASSRDGGATYEQYF.

This clonotype was picked up many times. The chain has TRBV9 and TRBJ2-7; D remains ambiguous. V lost 4 bases to trimming and J lost 0 bases, with 11 bases between them. Germline CDR1 is SGDLS and CDR2 is YYNGEE. There are 14 residues in the CDR3. The CDR3 spells CASSSSPSSYEQYF. In DNA form, the CDR3 reads TGTGCCAGCAGCTCCTCACCCAGCTCCTACGAGCAGTACTTC. Filled out from reference TRBV9 and TRBJ2-7, the complete variable domain reads DSGVTQTPKHLITATGQRVTLRCSPRSGDLSVYWYQQSLDQGLQFLIQYYNGEERAKGNILERFSAQQFPDLHSELNLSSLELGDSALYFCASSSSPSSYEQYFGPGTRLTVT.

The table lists this clonotype with many counts. The rearrangement joins TRBV30 to TRBJ2-2, with D possibly being TRBD2 (5 bases). Germline lookup yields CDR1 GTSNPN and CDR2 SVGIG (reference sequence). This CDR3 contains 15 residues. V lost 2 bases and J lost 6, with 16 bases in between. CDR3 sequence: CAWSPSGKEAGELFF. In DNA form, the CDR3 reads TGTGCCTGGAGTCCTTCGGGAAAGGAGGCCGGGGAGCTGTTTTTT.

This clonotype has just a few counts. J is TRBJ2-5 and V is TRBV5-1; 7 nucleotides agree with TRBD1. J gave up 5 bases and V 8 bases, and 6 bases lay outside the gene matches. Germline-derived CDR1 and CDR2 are SGHRS and YFSETQ. CDR3 length equals 12 residues. In nucleotides, the CDR3 is TGCGCCAGTAGAACAGGGGACGAGACCCAGTACTTC. Translated: CASRTGDETQYF.

This clonotype turned up a few times. V usage is TRBV6-1 and J usage is TRBJ1-6; 10 positions match TRBD1. Germline V gene sequence: CDR1 MNHNS, CDR2 SASEGT. The CDR3 has 18 residues. J was trimmed by 0 bases and V by 7 bases; bases with no gene match: 9. The CDR3 loop reads CASTLTGGLSSYNSPLHF. The CDR3 region has the DNA TGTGCCAGCACCTTGACAGGGGGCCTTAGCTCCTATAATTCACCCCTCCACTTT.

There are many counts of this clonotype. The rearrangement links TRBV12-5 to TRBJ2-1, with D possibly being TRBD1 (6 bases). CDR1 LGHNT and CDR2 FRNRAP come from the germline V gene. The ends were cut back, 0 bases at V and 1 base at J, with 13 bases in the middle. This CDR3 is 17 amino acids long. The DNA of the CDR3 is TGTGCTAGTGGTTTGGTACAGGGCGGTCAGTCCTACAATGAGCAGTTCTTC. This encodes CASGLVQGGQSYNEQFF.

The chain has TRBV6-2 or TRBV6-3 and TRBJ2-1; D not resolved. Germline V gene sequence: CDR1 MNHEY, CDR2 SVGEGT. V was trimmed by 6 bases and J by 9 bases, leaving 15 bases between them. This CDR3 spans 13 amino acids. CDR3 in amino acids: CASRLNYAGEQFF. CDR3 bases: TGTGCCAGCAGATTAAATTATGCTGGTGAGCAGTTCTTC.

There are many counts of this clonotype. The chain is built from TRBV7-9 and TRBJ2-3; tentative D call: TRBD2 (6 bases). Looked up from germline, CDR1 is SEHNR and CDR2 is FQNEAQ (reference sequence). The CDR3 totals 12 residues. Trimming pared 2 bases from V and 6 bases from J, leaving 6 bases between. The CDR3 loop reads CASSLSGDTQYF. As DNA, the CDR3 is TGTGCCAGCAGCTTAAGCGGGGATACGCAGTATTTT.

As regards this clonotype: Since a much larger clone is just one base distant, this may be a read error. This chain links TRBV21-1 with TRBJ1-1; TRBD1, as called in the table, went unchecked against the DNA. TRBV21-1 constitutes a pseudogene. The CDR3 covers 13 residues. In nucleotides, the CDR3 is TGTGCCAGCAGCCGGGGGTACACACTGAAGTTTTTCTTT. Translated: CASSRGYTLKFFF.